This T cell receptor (beta chain) was captured by sequencing in a study of T cell repertoires in cytomegalovirus infection. Looking at the study overall: Well-studied HLA-B-restricted epitopes and recently identified HLA-C-restricted epitopes of CMV were both used in the study.

TCRdb processed the reads anew with MiXCR; each CDR3 protein has one entry. The table has roughly 920,000 distinct CDR3 sequences, 31% seen once. Germline-derived CDR1 and CDR2 are SGHAT and FQNNGV. This CDR3 region has 16 residues. Trimming stripped 0 bases from V and 4 bases from J, with 15 bases between. This clonotype was observed many times. Its antigen is not known. Study-wide findings and caveats: The cumulative frequency of public TCR beta families distinguished individuals who carried CMV together with the relevant HLA. Predominance within the ex vivo response was attributable to HLA-C-restricted CMV-specific TCR beta clonotypes.

This receptor was identified in a human donor in good health (CMV status not recorded). Some clones in this sample may be carry-over from other donors' samples. The chain has TRBV11-2 and TRBJ1-1; D not certain. The source material was cultured CD8+ T cells from PBMCs, sampled from culture after CMV antigen stimulation. The DNA for the CDR3 is TGTGCCAGCAGCTTAGATTGGTCGTCCCCTAGCACTGAAGCTTTCTTT. Amino acids: CASSLDWSSPSTEAFF.